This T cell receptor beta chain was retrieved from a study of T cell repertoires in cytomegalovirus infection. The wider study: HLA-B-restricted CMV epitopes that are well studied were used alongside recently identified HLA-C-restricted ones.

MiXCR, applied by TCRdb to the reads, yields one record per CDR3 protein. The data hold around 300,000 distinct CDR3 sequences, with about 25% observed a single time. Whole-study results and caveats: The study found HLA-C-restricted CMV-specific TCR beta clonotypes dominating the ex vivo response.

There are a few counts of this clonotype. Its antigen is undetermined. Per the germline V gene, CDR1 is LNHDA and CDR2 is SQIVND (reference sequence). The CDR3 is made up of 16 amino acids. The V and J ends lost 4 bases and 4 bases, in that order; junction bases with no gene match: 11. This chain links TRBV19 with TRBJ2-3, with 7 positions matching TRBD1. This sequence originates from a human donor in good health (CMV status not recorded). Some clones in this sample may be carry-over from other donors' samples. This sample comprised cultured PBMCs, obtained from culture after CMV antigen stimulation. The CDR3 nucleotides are TGTGCCAGTAGTACCCGACAGGGAAGCCGAGCAGATACGCAGTATTTT. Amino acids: CASSTRQGSRADTQYF.